Below are 20 T cell receptor beta chains sequenced from a single sample in a study of T-cell reconstitution after alpha-beta-depleted transplantation in children. Unique molecular identifiers were built into the TCRbeta library. TCRdb redid the calling of the PCR reads with MiXCR, one entry per CDR3 protein. The repertoire holds 120,000 or so distinct CDR3 sequences, with 23% as singletons. Specimen: PBMCs, mostly from graft donor cells, collected 180 days after TCRalphabeta/CD19-depleted stem cell transplant. The receptors shown here come from a male patient between 2 and 15 years old who had a stem cell transplant for chronic granulomatous disease, so the T cells may come from the graft donor.

The chain joins TRBV7-8 to TRBJ2-1; 11 positions match TRBD2. CDR1 SGHVS and CDR2 FQNEAQ come from the germline V gene. V lost 2 bases to trimming and J lost 8 bases; unmatched junction nucleotides: 5. CDR3 length: 15 amino acids. For the CDR3, the DNA is TGTGCCAGCAGCTTACCGACTAGCGGGGTCTATGAGCAGTTCTTC. Amino acids: CASSLPTSGVYEQFF.

This clonotype was picked up a small number of times. V is TRBV3-1 and J is TRBJ2-7; D gene unclear. Trimming shortened V by 4 bases and J by 5 bases, and 9 bases separated the two germline ends. Germline CDR1 is LGHDT and CDR2 is YNNKEL (reference sequence). The CDR3 covers 12 residues. This CDR3 is CASSRPGHEQYF. CDR3 DNA sequence: TGTGCCAGCAGCCGCCCAGGCCACGAGCAGTACTTC.

The chain carries TRBV15 and TRBJ2-1, with 8 bases identical to TRBD1. The CDR3 sequence is 15 residues long. The germline V gene has CDR1 LNHNV and CDR2 YYDKDF (reference sequence). V lost 0 bases, J lost 10 bases, and 8 bases stayed unmatched. CDR3 sequence reads: CATSREGGQAWEQFF. CDR3 nucleotides: TGTGCCACCAGCAGAGAGGGGGGACAGGCTTGGGAGCAGTTCTTC. Looking up the rest from reference TRBV15 and TRBJ2-1 gives the full variable domain: DAMVIQNPRYQVTQFGKPVTLSCSQTLNHNVMYWYQQKSSQAPKLLFHYYDKDFNNEADTPDNFQSRRPNTSFCFLDIRSPGLGDTAMYLCATSREGGQAWEQFFGPGTRLTVL.

There are many counts of this clonotype. The genes are TRBV28 and TRBJ2-2, with 9 bases matching TRBD2. Germline V gives CDR1 MDHEN, CDR2 SYDVKM. CDR3 size: 16 residues. The ends lost 5 bases at V and 0 bases at J; junction bases unmatched: 4. CDR3 loop: CASSPPSGANTGELFF. For the CDR3, the DNA is TGTGCCAGCAGTCCCCCTAGCGGGGCGAACACCGGGGAGCTGTTTTTT.

This clonotype was detected many times. The chain is built from TRBV20-1 and TRBJ2-7; D possibly corresponds to TRBD2 (6 bases). Trimming took 1 base from V and 1 from J, leaving 11 bases between them. CDR1 is DFQATT and CDR2 is SNEGSKA in the germline V gene (reference sequence). The CDR3 totals 14 residues. The CDR3 DNA sequence: TGCAGTGCTAGAGTTAGCGGTCAATCCTACGAGCAGTACTTC. This translates into CSARVSGQSYEQYF.

This clonotype came up a few times. The genes are TRBV29-1 and TRBJ1-1; D not resolved. Between the trimmed V and J ends, which lost 3 bases and 0 bases, there was a span of 8 bases. CDR3 size: 13 residues. Germline CDR1 reads SQVTM; CDR2 reads ANQGSEA. The CDR3 DNA is TGCAGCGTTGACAGGCGCATGAACACTGAAGCTTTCTTT. This sequence encodes CSVDRRMNTEAFF.

V is TRBV7-3 and J is TRBJ1-1, with a weak D call TRBD1 (6 bases). Trimming shortened V by 3 bases and J by 1 base, and 9 bases separated the two germline ends. Germline values: CDR1 SGHTA, CDR2 FQGTGA. This CDR3 is 14 amino acids long. The CDR3 DNA sequence: TGTGCCAGCAGCTTGACGGACAGGAACACTGAAGCTTTCTTT. This encodes CASSLTDRNTEAFF.

The rearrangement links TRBV12-3 or TRBV12-4 to TRBJ2-5; TRBD1 agrees at 10 bases. The CDR3 covers 15 residues. V gave up 1 base and J gave up 3 bases; unmatched junction bases: 2. The CDR3 region is CASSLGQGAKETQYF. CDR3 nucleotide sequence: TGTGCCAGCAGTTTAGGACAGGGGGCTAAAGAGACCCAGTACTTC.

This clonotype was seen many times. V usage is TRBV2 and J usage is TRBJ2-4; D is undetermined. Germline CDR1 is SNHLY and CDR2 is FYNNEI. V was trimmed by 6 bases and J by 0 bases, leaving 9 bases between them. This CDR3 comprises 14 residues. The CDR3 loop reads CASRLILAKNIQYF. DNA for the CDR3: TGTGCCAGCAGACTCATACTAGCCAAAAACATTCAGTACTTC.

With respect to this clonotype: Relative to the germline gene, one junction end is altered; a read error may explain this. This rearrangement joins TRBV12-3 or TRBV12-4 to TRBJ2-3, with D hard to call. This CDR3 has 9 amino acids. The CDR3: CASSFPRPF. The CDR3 DNA is TGTGCCAGCAGTTTCCCCAGACCTTTT.

This clonotype has at least ten counts. The V call is TRBV20-1, the J call TRBJ2-7; TRBD2 agrees at 12 bases. Germline CDR1 is DFQATT and CDR2 is SNEGSKA (reference sequence). The CDR3 totals 16 residues. V was pared by 6 bases and J by 3 bases, with 12 bases of the junction left unmatched. In nucleotides, the CDR3 is TGCAGTGCCCCCCTCGCCCGACTAGCGGGGGACTACGAGCAGTACTTC. Translation: CSAPLARLAGDYEQYF.

The V call is TRBV5-1, the J call TRBJ2-7; no clear D. The V end lost 0 bases, the J end lost 2 bases, and 15 bases lay between the germline ends. Germline assignment: CDR1 SGHRS and CDR2 YFSETQ. The CDR3 length is 16 residues. CDR3 bases: TGCGCCAGCAGCTTGGATTTTGGCAGGTTCGCCTACGAGCAGTACTTC. Translation gives CASSLDFGRFAYEQYF.

Written as DNA, the CDR3 is TGTGCCAGCACGGGGGACGGCTACGAGCAGTACTTC. The encoded protein is CASTGDGYEQYF. The chain combines TRBV12-3 or TRBV12-4 with TRBJ2-7; perhaps TRBD2 as D (6 bases). Trimming left V 7 bases short and J 3 bases short, with 10 bases between. This CDR3 is 12 amino acids long.

This clonotype was counted many times. The rearrangement uses TRBV12-3 or TRBV12-4 and TRBJ2-5; D is uncertain. CDR3 length equals 11 residues. With 9 bases removed from V and 1 base from J, the gap between germline ends came to 6 bases. Here the CDR3 reads CASGFQETQYF. The CDR3 DNA reads TGTGCCAGTGGGTTCCAAGAGACCCAGTACTTC.

There are a few counts of this clonotype. The rearrangement uses TRBV6-6 and TRBJ1-1; D is unclear. The CDR3 is made up of 13 amino acids. Germline lookup yields CDR1 MNHNY and CDR2 SVGAGI (reference sequence). V was pared by 5 bases and J by 1 base, with 8 bases between. The CDR3 coding sequence is TGTGCCAGCAGTATTCCTCAGAACACTGAAGCTTTCTTT. Protein product: CASSIPQNTEAFF.

This clonotype was observed at least ten times. This chain connects TRBV20-1 to TRBJ1-1; a possible D gene is TRBD1 (5 bases). The CDR3 length is 15 residues. Trimming cost V 3 bases and J 0 bases, with 14 bases left between them. The germline V gene encodes CDR1 DFQATT and CDR2 SNEGSKA (reference sequence). CDR3 residues: CSASDSGRLNTEAFF. CDR3 nucleotides: TGCAGTGCTAGCGACTCGGGACGGTTGAACACTGAAGCTTTCTTT.

This clonotype has at least ten counts. The chain carries TRBV20-1 and TRBJ1-1, with no clear D. Germline V gives CDR1 DFQATT, CDR2 SNEGSKA (reference sequence). Trimming cost V 7 bases and J 1 base, with 7 bases left between them. There are 11 residues in the CDR3. DNA for the CDR3: TGCAGTGGAACGGCGAACACTGAAGCTTTCTTT. It is translated as CSGTANTEAFF.

This clonotype was counted at least ten times. This chain connects TRBV6-4 to TRBJ1-6; D ambiguous. The length of the CDR3 is 14 residues. V was trimmed by 4 bases and J by 3 bases, leaving 7 bases between them. Germline V gene data show CDR1 as MRHNA and CDR2 as SNTAGT. The DNA of the CDR3 is TGTGCCAGCAGTGTCGGAATCTATAATTCACCCCTCCACTTT. Encoded protein: CASSVGIYNSPLHF.

This rearrangement joins TRBV15 to TRBJ2-3; perhaps TRBD1 as D (5 bases). V lost 8 bases to trimming and J lost 4 bases, with 16 bases between them. Germline V gene data show CDR1 as LNHNV and CDR2 as YYDKDF (reference sequence). This CDR3 is 14 amino acids long. The CDR3 spells CATGPGYDADTQYF. In DNA, the CDR3 is TGTGCCACCGGACCAGGGTATGATGCAGATACGCAGTATTTT.

This clonotype has ten or more counts. This chain connects TRBV20-1 to TRBJ2-1; 8 bases agree with TRBD1. The ends lost 4 bases at V and 2 bases at J; junction bases unmatched: 10. The CDR3 sequence is 16 residues long. Germline values: CDR1 DFQATT, CDR2 SNEGSKA (reference sequence). DNA of the CDR3: TGCAGTGCTACGGCCATCGACAGGGGCGCCTACAATGAGCAGTTCTTC. It codes for CSATAIDRGAYNEQFF.